This T cell receptor beta chain originates from a study of cytomegalovirus exposure and HLA in healthy donors. The PCR contained 60 Vbeta and 13 Jbeta primers. Some clones are missing from TCRdb's copy, which holds only in-frame ones; the method was immunoSEQ multiplex PCR. The sample contains some 150,000 clones, approximately 72% of which appear only once. Trimming cost V 4 bases and J 3 bases, with 12 bases left between them. The germline V gene encodes CDR1 LGHNA and CDR2 YNFKEQ. The CDR3 runs 15 residues. Sequences were obtained from PBMCs. This chain links TRBV4-2 with TRBJ1-4; possibly TRBD1 for D (5 bases). This receptor was taken from a man between 18 and 29 years old in good health and CMV-seronegative. The CDR3: CASSPRGGANEKLFF. The CDR3 nucleotides read TGTGCCAGCAGCCCTCGGGGGGGAGCTAATGAAAAACTGTTTTTT.